This T cell receptor (beta chain) stems from a study of regulatory T cells in long-lasting Graves disease. Through Arm-PCR of CDR3 regions and iRepertoire HTBI primers, TCR beta libraries were built. Each CDR3 protein is one row after TCRdb ran MiXCR on the multiplex PCR reads. The sample includes 450,000 to 600,000 distinct CDR3 sequences, approximately 15% seen only once; the top ten take more than 8.5%. Time point in this sample: newly diagnosed GD, antithyroid drugs for less than 3 months. Researchers made the TCR library from RNA that was extracted from PBMCs. This sample also belongs to another study, concerning T cells in Graves' hyperthyroidism and ophthalmopathy.

The source of this sequence is a man aged 30 to 45 with Graves disease. Source: peripheral blood mononuclear cells (PBMCs), taken at new diagnosis, from a patient treated with antithyroid drugs.

The CDR3 DNA is TGTGCCAGCAGCTTGGGCGCGGGAGCGCATGAGCAGTTCTTC. Encoded protein: CASSLGAGAHEQFF. This chain connects TRBV5-5 to TRBJ2-1, with TRBD2 identical over 7 bases. Germline V gene lookup returns CDR1 SGHKS and CDR2 YYEKEE (reference sequence). This CDR3 spans 14 amino acids. Trimming took 0 bases from V and 8 from J; bases not matched to a gene: 5.